The rows below give T cell receptor beta chains drawn from one sample of a study of cytomegalovirus exposure and HLA in healthy donors. Profiled with immunoSEQ multiplex PCR; TCRdb holds only in-frame clones, not every one. The sample has some 48,000 clones, about 78% seen once. The specimen was PBMCs. These receptors came from a man aged 25 to 40 in good health and CMV-seropositive. Both conserved end residues are part of each CDR3. Each record gives: J gene, CDR3 length, clone size, V gene, D gene, CDR3 DNA, CDR3 protein. D genes are given only for firm matches. Where a row states a size, it is once, few, many or the class of an expanded clone; other rows omit it.

TRBJ2-7 | 14 | NA | TRBV5-1 | NA | TGCGCCAGCAGCTTGTCGGGAGCCAGCCGGGAGCAGTACTTC | CASSLSGASREQYF
TRBJ2-5 | 19 | NA | TRBV13 | TRBD1 | TGTGCCAGCAGCTTAGTAGGGACAGGGGACCGAGCCCACCAGGAGACCCAGTACTTC | CASSLVGTGDRAHQETQYF
TRBJ1-4 | 14 | NA | TRBV27 | TRBD1 | TGTGCCAGCAGTCACAGGGGGAGCGATGAAAAACTGTTTTTT | CASSHRGSDEKLFF
TRBJ2-7 | 12 | NA | TRBV5-1 | NA | TGCGCCAGCAGCTCACAGGTTTACGAGCAGTACTTC | CASSSQVYEQYF
TRBJ2-5 | 13 | NA | TRBV2 | NA | TGTGCCAGCAGTGATCGTCTTCCAGAGACCCAGTACTTC | CASSDRLPETQYF
TRBJ2-7 | 17 | NA | TRBV5-1 | TRBD2 | TGCGCCAGCAGCTTGGCGACTCTAGCGGGGGGGATCGACGAGCAGTACTTC | CASSLATLAGGIDEQYF
TRBJ2-3 | 15 | NA | TRBV6-1 | NA | TGTGCCAGCAGTGAACCAGCGGGTACCACAGATACGCAGTATTTT | CASSEPAGTTDTQYF
TRBJ2-6 | 19 | NA | TRBV9 | TRBD1 | TGTGCCAGCAGCGAAACCTACCGGGACAGGGTAGCTGGGGCCAACGTCCTGACTTTC | CASSETYRDRVAGANVLTF
TRBJ1-4 | 18 | NA | TRBV11-2 | TRBD1 | TGTGCCAGCAGCCGCTGGACAGGGAATTTTATTACTAATGAAAAACTGTTTTTT | CASSRWTGNFITNEKLFF
TRBJ2-1 | 18 | NA | TRBV27 | NA | TGTGCCAGCAGTCTCACCTCGGGACACCCTGGAAAATACAATGAGCAGTTCTTC | CASSLTSGHPGKYNEQFF
TRBJ2-7 | 14 | NA | TRBV7-6 | NA | TGTGCCAGCAGCTTAGGGCAGGGAAACTACGAGCAGTACTTC | CASSLGQGNYEQYF
TRBJ1-5 | 14 | NA | TRBV5-6 | TRBD1 | TGTGCCAGCAGCTTACAGGGGATCAATCAGCCCCAGCATTTT | CASSLQGINQPQHF
TRBJ2-1 | 15 | NA | TRBV10-3 | TRBD2 | TGTGCCATCAGCTCCGTCCTAGCGGAGTACAATGAGCAGTTCTTC | CAISSVLAEYNEQFF
TRBJ1-6 | 13 | NA | TRBV10-1 | NA | TGCGCCAGCAGTGAGAACCCACTTTCACCCCTCCACTTT | CASSENPLSPLHF
TRBJ1-1 | 16 | NA | TRBV4-2 | NA | TGTGCCAGCAGCCCCCAAAACGGGGGGGTGAACACTGAAGCTTTCTTT | CASSPQNGGVNTEAFF
TRBJ1-5 | 14 | NA | TRBV10-2 | NA | TGCGCCAGCAGGGGCGCCCCTAGCAATCAGCCCCAGCATTTT | CASRGAPSNQPQHF
TRBJ1-2 | 16 | few | TRBV30 | TRBD1 | TGTGCCTGGAGTGTACCAGGGGACAGGCATAACTATGGCTACACCTTC | CAWSVPGDRHNYGYTF
TRBJ1-1 | 15 | NA | TRBV19 | NA | TGTGCCAGTAGTATAACTCTTACAGAGAACACTGAAGCTTTCTTT | CASSITLTENTEAFF
TRBJ2-3 | 14 | NA | TRBV6-1 | TRBD2 | TGTGCCAGCAACTTAGCGGGGGCGACAGATACGCAGTATTTT | CASNLAGATDTQYF
TRBJ1-4 | 14 | NA | TRBV7-9 | TRBD1 | TGTGCCAGCAGCCGGACAGGGCAGGAAGAAAAACTGTTTTTT | CASSRTGQEEKLFF
TRBJ2-7 | 15 | NA | TRBV5-1 | NA | TGCGCCAGCAGCTTGTCCGGGACACCGACCTACGAGCAGTACTTC | CASSLSGTPTYEQYF
TRBJ1-1 | 16 | once | TRBV19 | TRBD1 | TGTGCCAGTAGTATAGAAGGGACCAGACAGGGCACTGAAGCTTTCTTT | CASSIEGTRQGTEAFF
TRBJ1-1 | 12 | NA | TRBV29-1 | NA | TGCAGCCAAGACCCCCCGGGAACTGAAGCTTTCTTT | CSQDPPGTEAFF
TRBJ2-2 | 14 | NA | TRBV9 | NA | TGTGCCAGCAACCTAGGCACCGCAACCGGGGAGCTGTTTTTT | CASNLGTATGELFF
TRBJ1-5 | 14 | NA | TRBV6-1 | NA | TGTGCCAGCATCCAGGACACGGCCAATCAGCCCCAGCATTTT | CASIQDTANQPQHF
TRBJ2-4 | 19 | NA | TRBV11-2 | TRBD1 | TGTGCCAGCAGCTTAGTAGGTCAGGGGGCGATTCTAGCCAAAAACATTCAGTACTTC | CASSLVGQGAILAKNIQYF
TRBJ1-3 | 16 | NA | TRBV6-5 | NA | TGTGCCAGCAGTTACTCGATCACAGGCAAGGGAAACACCATATATTTT | CASSYSITGKGNTIYF
TRBJ1-3 | 16 | NA | TRBV9 | NA | TGTGCCAGCAGCGTAGAGTCAGGGATAATTGGAAACACCATATATTTT | CASSVESGIIGNTIYF
TRBJ1-2 | 12 | NA | TRBV5-4 | NA | TGTGCCAGCAGCTCAGGGGTTTATGGCTACACCTTC | CASSSGVYGYTF
TRBJ2-7 | 10 | NA | TRBV5-1 | TRBD1 | TGCGCCAGCAGCCCTGACAGGGGAGGCTTC | CASSPDRGGF
TRBJ1-2 | 15 | NA | TRBV28 | NA | TGTGCCAGCAGTTTATCACTTGAACAGTACTATGGCTACACCTTC | CASSLSLEQYYGYTF
TRBJ2-2 | 12 | NA | TRBV29-1 | NA | TGCAGTATCAGGGTAGACACCGGGGAGCTGTTTTTT | CSIRVDTGELFF
TRBJ1-1 | 15 | NA | TRBV5-6 | TRBD1 | TGTGCCAGCAATCCGGGACAGGTGGTGAACACTGAAGCTTTCTTT | CASNPGQVVNTEAFF
TRBJ2-5 | 21 | NA | TRBV7-8 | TRBD2 | TGTGCCAGCAGCTCCCCCGTCACAAGAGGACTAGCGGGGGCGATAAAAGCGACCCAGTACTTC | CASSSPVTRGLAGAIKATQYF
TRBJ1-1 | 14 | few | TRBV6-5 | NA | TGTGCCAGCAGGCGGGACCCATTGAACACTGAAGCTTTCTTT | CASRRDPLNTEAFF
TRBJ2-7 | 12 | NA | TRBV28 | NA | TGTGCCAGCAGCTCCGGACAGCCCAAGACGTACTTC | CASSSGQPKTYF
TRBJ2-1 | 14 | few | TRBV5-6 | NA | TGTGCCAGCAGCCCGGGGGGCCTACACAATGAGCAGTTCTTC | CASSPGGLHNEQFF
TRBJ2-4 | 14 | NA | TRBV29-1 | NA | TGCAGCGTTTTCGACAACCGAGCCAAAAACATTCAGTACTTC | CSVFDNRAKNIQYF
TRBJ2-3 | 12 | NA | TRBV18 | NA | TGTGCCAGCTCACCCTCGACAGATACGCAGTATTTT | CASSPSTDTQYF
TRBJ2-1 | 13 | few | TRBV10-2 | TRBD2 | TGCGCCAGCAAGAAGGGAGGGTGGAATGAGCAGTTCTTC | CASKKGGWNEQFF
TRBJ1-6 | 17 | NA | TRBV2 | TRBD1 | TGTGCCAGCAGCAAAAACGTCGGACAGGGGGGTAATTCACCCCTCCACTTT | CASSKNVGQGGNSPLHF
TRBJ2-7 | 16 | NA | TRBV11-2 | TRBD2 | TGTGCCAGCAGCTTAGATCACGGGACTAGCTTCTACGAGCAGTACTTC | CASSLDHGTSFYEQYF